A selection of T cell receptor beta chains follows, all from one sample in a study of OX40 agonist ivuxolimab in advanced cancers. Measured with immunoSEQ multiplex PCR; TCRdb has only the in-frame clones, and not every one. Of around 39,000 clones listed, roughly 81% are singletons. Sequencing was performed on CD4+ or CD8+ T cells sorted from blood, taken in a trial of the OX40 agonist ivuxolimab. Every receptor here comes from an adult with an advanced solid tumor such as melanoma, head and neck, liver or kidney cancer. Each CDR3 is given with its conserved first and last residue. The order of the fields is CDR3 length, V gene, J gene, CDR3 protein.

len: 15
v_gene: TRBV28
j_gene: TRBJ2-2
CDR3aa: CASRRDRRLTGELFF

len: 13
v_gene: TRBV11-3
j_gene: TRBJ2-2
CDR3aa: CASSGDRAGELFF

len: 16
v_gene: TRBV10-3
j_gene: TRBJ2-7
CDR3aa: CASSSRPGQGHIEQYF

len: 12
v_gene: TRBV7-9
j_gene: TRBJ2-7
CDR3aa: CASSSGGREQYF

len: 15
v_gene: TRBV19
j_gene: TRBJ1-5
CDR3aa: CASSRGQGRGQPQHF

len: 13
v_gene: TRBV5-1
j_gene: TRBJ2-1
CDR3aa: CASSFGAGGSQFF

len: 17
v_gene: TRBV28
j_gene: TRBJ2-7
CDR3aa: CASSYRRGSPSNYEQYF

len: 14
v_gene: TRBV9
j_gene: TRBJ1-5
CDR3aa: CASTKGAGNQPQHF

len: 15
v_gene: TRBV5-4
j_gene: TRBJ2-5
CDR3aa: CASSLGGGAEETQYF

len: 16
v_gene: TRBV27
j_gene: TRBJ2-7
CDR3aa: CASSSPPGGTCIEQYF